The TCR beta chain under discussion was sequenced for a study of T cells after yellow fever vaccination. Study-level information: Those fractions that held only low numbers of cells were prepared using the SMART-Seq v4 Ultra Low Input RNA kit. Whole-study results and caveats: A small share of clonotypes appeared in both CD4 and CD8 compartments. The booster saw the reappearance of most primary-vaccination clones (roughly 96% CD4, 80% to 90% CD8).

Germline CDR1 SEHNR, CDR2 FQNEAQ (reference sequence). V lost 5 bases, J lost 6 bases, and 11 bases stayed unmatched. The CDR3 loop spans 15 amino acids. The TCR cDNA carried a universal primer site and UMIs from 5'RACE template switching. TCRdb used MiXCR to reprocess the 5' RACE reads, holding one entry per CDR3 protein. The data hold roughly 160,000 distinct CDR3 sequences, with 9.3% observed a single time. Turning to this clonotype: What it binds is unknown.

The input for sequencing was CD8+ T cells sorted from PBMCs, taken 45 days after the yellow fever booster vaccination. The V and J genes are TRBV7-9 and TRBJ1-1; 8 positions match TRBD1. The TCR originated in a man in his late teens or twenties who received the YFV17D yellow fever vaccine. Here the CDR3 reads CASSPSSGGWSEAFF. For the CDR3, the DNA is TGTGCCAGCAGCCCATCCTCAGGGGGCTGGTCTGAAGCTTTCTTT.